This TCR beta chain was profiled in a study of T cell responses to AZD1222 COVID-19 vaccine. In the study overall: Pooled in the analysis were second doses at about 4 or about 12 weeks. General study results and limits: The study identified only five or six AZD1222 recipients as seropositive at baseline. Spike-specific TCR breadth and depth both grew after two AZD1222 doses.

The assay was immunoSEQ multiplex PCR, and TCRdb's table has in-frame clones only and misses some. In the table there are roughly 180,000 clones, around 87% of which are singletons. A word on this clone: Its matching antigen is unknown.

CDR3 size: 11 residues. Germline V gene sequence: CDR1 GTSNPN, CDR2 SVGIG (reference sequence). The V end was cut by 4 bases, the J end by 6 bases, with 8 bases between. The clonotype comes from an adult in good health. The specimen was peripheral blood, collected on day 0 of AZD1222 vaccination. The chain carries TRBV30 and TRBJ2-3, with D unclear. CDR3 region: CAWMSWDTQYF. In DNA, the CDR3 is TGTGCCTGGATGAGTTGGGATACGCAGTATTTT.